This entry lists 11 T cell receptor beta chains sequenced from one sample in a study of blood T cell repertoires in COVID-19. The table came from immunoSEQ multiplex PCR; TCRdb's copy has only in-frame clones and leaves some out. This table has some 180,000 clones, just under 80% appearing once. Material for sequencing was peripheral blood. The origin of the receptors is a woman older than 75 with active or convalescent COVID-19.

This clone was counted once. This sequence joins TRBV11-2 and TRBJ2-3; 7 bases agree with TRBD2. This CDR3 has 14 amino acids. The V gene end was trimmed by 5 bases and the J gene end by 4 bases; junction bases not matched to a gene: 6. Germline V CDR1 and CDR2: SGHAT, FQNNGV. The CDR3: CASSPGGRADTQYF. The CDR3 coding sequence is TGTGCCAGCAGCCCGGGGGGACGGGCAGATACGCAGTATTTT.

This chain connects TRBV6-5 to TRBJ1-2; TRBD1 matches at 8 bases. The CDR3 runs to 14 residues. Germline CDR1 and CDR2: MNHEY and SVGAGI. Trimming removed 4 bases from V and 4 bases from J; junction bases left unmatched: 5. The CDR3 DNA reads as TGTGCCAGCAGTTCAACAGGGGGGATCTATGGCTACACCTTC. It encodes CASSSTGGIYGYTF.

The chain is built from TRBV28 and TRBJ1-1, with a weak D call TRBD1 (5 bases). The germline V and J ends were trimmed by 6 bases and 6 bases, with 11 bases remaining between them. Per germline, CDR1 MDHEN and CDR2 SYDVKM. This CDR3 is 12 amino acids long. CDR3 in DNA: TGTGCCAGCAGCCGACAGTACCCTGAAGCTTTCTTT. Protein sequence: CASSRQYPEAFF. Full variable domain (missing parts from reference TRBV28 and TRBJ1-1): DVKVTQSSRYLVKRTGEKVFLECVQDMDHENMFWYRQDPGLGLRLIYFSYDVKMKEKGDIPEGYSVSREKKERFSLILESASTNQTSMYLCASSRQYPEAFFGQGTRLTVV.

This clone has just a few counts. The rearrangement links TRBV3-1 (or the pseudogene TRBV3-2) to TRBJ1-2, with D tentatively TRBD1 (6 bases). The CDR3 sequence is 16 residues long. V lost 5 bases to trimming and J lost 4 bases, with 20 bases between them. Germline loops: CDR1 LGHDT, CDR2 YNNKEL (reference sequence). The CDR3 nucleotides are TGTGCCAGCAGCTTCTGGACAGCCGGCCTAACCTATGGCTACACCTTC. Its translation is CASSFWTAGLTYGYTF.

This clone appeared a single time. The CDR3 here is CASSLGLNTEAFF. The CDR3 nucleotides read TGCGCCAGCAGCTTGGGACTAAACACTGAAGCTTTCTTT. The chain links TRBV5-1 to TRBJ1-1; D gene unclear. The CDR3 is made up of 13 amino acids. Germline CDR1 and CDR2: SGHRS and YFSETQ. V lost 0 bases to trimming and J lost 2 bases, with 5 bases between them.

This sequence joins TRBV28 and TRBJ1-1, with a possible D match to TRBD1 (5 bases). The CDR3 spans 11 residues. Germline assignment: CDR1 MDHEN and CDR2 SYDVKM. The ends were cut back, 8 bases at V and 4 bases at J, with 8 bases in the middle. CDR3: CASGTFTEAFF. DNA of the CDR3: TGTGCCAGCGGGACTTTCACTGAAGCTTTCTTT.

The V and J genes are TRBV28 and TRBJ2-7; TRBD1 agrees at 7 bases. The junction had 4 bases not matched to a gene; V was cut back by 6 bases and J by 2 bases. CDR1 is MDHEN and CDR2 is SYDVKM in the germline V gene. This CDR3 spans 13 amino acids. CDR3 DNA: TGTGCCAGCAGAACCGGACAGGCCTACGAGCAGTACTTC. The encoded protein is CASRTGQAYEQYF.

This chain joins TRBV7-9 and TRBJ2-7, with D hard to call. The germline V and J ends were trimmed by 1 base and 6 bases, with 13 bases remaining between them. This CDR3 is built from 14 residues. Germline CDR1 and CDR2: SEHNR and FQNEAQ (reference sequence). CDR3 DNA: TGTGCCAGCAGCTTAGAAAGGAGAGTGGGCGAGCAGTACTTC. Its protein is CASSLERRVGEQYF. Full variable domain (remainder filled in from reference TRBV7-9 and TRBJ2-7): DTGVSQNPRHKITKRGQNVTFRCDPISEHNRLYWYRQTLGQGPEFLTYFQNEAQLEKSRLLSDRFSAERPKGSFSTLEIQRTEQGDSAMYLCASSLERRVGEQYFGPGTRLTVT.

The chain links TRBV4-3 to TRBJ2-7; D perhaps matches TRBD2 (5 bases). V lost 0 bases and J lost 4, with 13 bases in between. The CDR3 has 15 amino acids. The germline V gene encodes CDR1 LGHNA and CDR2 YSLEER. The CDR3 spells CASSQDLDLSYEQYF. The CDR3 nucleotides read TGCGCCAGCAGCCAAGATCTGGACTTATCTTACGAGCAGTACTTC.

The chain has TRBV30 and TRBJ1-2; D gene unclear. There are 12 residues in the CDR3. Trimming cost V 0 bases and J 10 bases, with 12 bases left between them. Germline lookup yields CDR1 GTSNPN and CDR2 SVGIG (reference sequence). The CDR3, as DNA: TGTGCCTGGAGTGTTTGGGAGGGAATCTACACCTTC. Its protein is CAWSVWEGIYTF.

The chain recombines TRBV6-6 with TRBJ1-3; 8 bases fit TRBD1. Germline V CDR1 and CDR2: MNHNY, SVGAGI (reference sequence). Trimming removed 6 bases from V and 1 base from J; junction bases left unmatched: 8. CDR3 length equals 16 residues. In DNA form, the CDR3 reads TGTGCCAGCAGACCCCGGACAGGGTCTTCTGGAAACACCATATATTTT. Encoded protein: CASRPRTGSSGNTIYF.